This note documents a single TCR beta chain sequence. Germline lookup yields CDR1 MNHNS and CDR2 SASEGT. The CDR3 sequence is 15 residues long. Losses at the gene ends were 3 bases for V and 5 bases for J; bases not matched to a gene: 5. The table came from immunoSEQ multiplex PCR; TCRdb's copy has only in-frame clones and leaves some out. The sample carries more than 35,000 clones, 80% to 95% recorded once. The data were obtained in a study of T cell changes during pregnancy in multiple sclerosis. The sample here was CD4+ T cells from peripheral blood mononuclear cells, taken in the third trimester of pregnancy. The rearrangement uses TRBV6-1 and TRBJ2-1, with TRBD1 matching over 9 bases. This clonotype originated in a female donor in good health, enrolled as a control in a pregnancy study. The CDR3 loop is CASSDPGQGHNEQFF. DNA of the CDR3: TGTGCCAGCAGTGACCCGGGACAGGGTCACAATGAGCAGTTCTTC.